Listed below are T cell receptor beta chains from one sample, sequenced in a study of blood T cells in healthy people across ages. TCRdb redid the calling of the 5' RACE reads with MiXCR, one entry per CDR3 protein. The table includes 920,000 or so distinct CDR3 sequences, under 45% detected once. The sample taken for sequencing was blood. Receptor source: a woman aged 55-70 years in good health. CDR3s include the opening cysteine and the closing phenylalanine or tryptophan. Fields, in order: D gene, clone size, V gene, J gene, CDR3 protein, CDR3 DNA. D genes are given only for firm matches. Only some rows state a clone size, as once, few, many or a class for expanded clones.

d_gene: TRBD2; abundance: .; v_gene: TRBV7-2; j_gene: TRBJ2-1; CDR3aa: CASSLAIASGRRNEQFF; CDR3nt: TGTGCCAGCAGCTTAGCGATCGCTAGCGGGAGGAGGAATGAGCAGTTCTTC
d_gene: TRBD2; abundance: .; v_gene: TRBV6-5; j_gene: TRBJ2-3; CDR3aa: CASIGGRSADTQYF; CDR3nt: TGTGCCAGCATCGGCGGGAGAAGTGCAGATACGCAGTATTTT
d_gene: TRBD1; abundance: .; v_gene: TRBV10-3; j_gene: TRBJ1-6; CDR3aa: CAISESAGQGGNSPLHF; CDR3nt: TGTGCCATCAGTGAGTCAGCGGGACAGGGGGGAAATTCACCCCTCCACTTT
d_gene: TRBD1; abundance: .; v_gene: TRBV7-8; j_gene: TRBJ2-5; CDR3aa: CASSPRRTGEETQYF; CDR3nt: TGTGCCAGCAGCCCCCGCAGGACAGGGGAAGAGACCCAGTACTTC
d_gene: .; abundance: few; v_gene: TRBV6-6; j_gene: TRBJ1-2; CDR3aa: CASSLALRELQVYGYTF; CDR3nt: TGTGCCAGCAGCCTCGCCCTGAGGGAGCTTCAGGTCTATGGCTACACCTTC
d_gene: TRBD2; abundance: many; v_gene: TRBV4-1; j_gene: TRBJ2-7; CDR3aa: CASSQEAGVRPGLALYEQYF; CDR3nt: TGCGCCAGCAGCCAAGAGGCGGGGGTGAGGCCGGGACTAGCCTTATACGAGCAGTACTTC
d_gene: TRBD2; abundance: few; v_gene: TRBV20-1; j_gene: TRBJ2-7; CDR3aa: CSAGPLGLAGWQYF; CDR3nt: TGCAGTGCTGGACCGTTAGGACTAGCGGGATGGCAGTACTTC
d_gene: TRBD1; abundance: .; v_gene: TRBV2; j_gene: TRBJ1-1; CDR3aa: CASSEDRGITEVFF; CDR3nt: TGTGCCAGCAGTGAAGACAGGGGGATCACTGAAGTTTTCTTT
d_gene: TRBD1; abundance: .; v_gene: TRBV27; j_gene: TRBJ1-5; CDR3aa: CASSLNRGDQPQHF; CDR3nt: TGTGCCAGCAGTTTAAACAGGGGCGATCAGCCCCAGCATTTT
d_gene: .; abundance: few; v_gene: TRBV12-3/TRBV12-4; j_gene: TRBJ2-7; CDR3aa: CASSLDPTGSYEQYF; CDR3nt: TGTGCCAGCAGTTTAGACCCGACAGGCTCCTACGAGCAGTACTTC
d_gene: .; abundance: .; v_gene: TRBV20-1; j_gene: TRBJ1-4; CDR3aa: CLGATNEKLFF; CDR3nt: TGCCTGGGTGCAACTAATGAAAAACTGTTTTTT
d_gene: .; abundance: .; v_gene: TRBV15; j_gene: TRBJ2-1; CDR3aa: CATSRDLGRGIYNEQFF; CDR3nt: TGTGCCACCAGCAGAGATCTCGGCAGGGGTATCTACAATGAGCAGTTCTTC
d_gene: .; abundance: .; v_gene: TRBV10-3; j_gene: TRBJ1-1; CDR3aa: CAISEALGTHTEAFF; CDR3nt: TGTGCCATCAGTGAGGCCCTAGGGACACACACTGAAGCTTTCTTT
d_gene: .; abundance: many; v_gene: TRBV4-2; j_gene: TRBJ2-7; CDR3aa: CASSREAPGNTYEQYF; CDR3nt: TGTGCCAGCAGCCGTGAAGCCCCTGGCAATACCTACGAGCAGTACTTC
d_gene: TRBD1; abundance: .; v_gene: TRBV11-1; j_gene: TRBJ2-1; CDR3aa: CASSRQQGTINEQFF; CDR3nt: TGTGCCAGCAGCCGTCAACAGGGGACAATCAATGAGCAGTTCTTC
d_gene: .; abundance: few; v_gene: TRBV12-5; j_gene: TRBJ1-5; CDR3aa: CATGRESNQPQHF; CDR3nt: TGTGCAACCGGTCGGGAAAGCAATCAGCCCCAGCATTTT
d_gene: .; abundance: few; v_gene: TRBV7-2; j_gene: TRBJ2-7; CDR3aa: CASKKGGSYEQYF; CDR3nt: TGTGCCAGCAAAAAAGGTGGGAGTTACGAGCAGTACTTC
d_gene: .; abundance: .; v_gene: TRBV9; j_gene: TRBJ2-7; CDR3aa: CASSAAVVGEQYF; CDR3nt: TGTGCCAGCAGCGCCGCGGTTGTGGGTGAGCAGTACTTC
d_gene: TRBD2; abundance: few; v_gene: TRBV6-6; j_gene: TRBJ2-3; CDR3aa: CASSNLAGGADTQYF; CDR3nt: TGTGCCAGCAGTAACCTAGCGGGGGGGGCAGATACGCAGTATTTT
d_gene: TRBD2; abundance: .; v_gene: TRBV5-1; j_gene: TRBJ2-3; CDR3aa: CASSAGRRELNTQYF; CDR3nt: TGCGCCAGCAGCGCAGGGAGGCGGGAGTTAAATACGCAGTATTTT
d_gene: .; abundance: few; v_gene: TRBV14; j_gene: TRBJ2-5; CDR3aa: CASTHEGTKETQYF; CDR3nt: TGTGCCAGCACCCACGAGGGGACAAAAGAGACCCAGTACTTC
d_gene: .; abundance: few; v_gene: TRBV7-2; j_gene: TRBJ2-5; CDR3aa: CASSAAGMGDEQYF; CDR3nt: TGTGCCAGCAGCGCTGCCGGGATGGGCGATGAGCAGTACTTC
d_gene: TRBD2; abundance: few; v_gene: TRBV6-1; j_gene: TRBJ2-7; CDR3aa: CASNIIAGGTYEQYF; CDR3nt: TGTGCCAGCAACATAATAGCGGGAGGGACCTACGAGCAGTACTTC
d_gene: TRBD1; abundance: .; v_gene: TRBV5-1; j_gene: TRBJ2-1; CDR3aa: CASSLVRGQRCEQFF; CDR3nt: TGCGCCAGCAGCTTGGTTAGGGGGCAGAGATGTGAGCAGTTCTTC
d_gene: .; abundance: .; v_gene: TRBV20-1; j_gene: TRBJ2-1; CDR3aa: CSARGRFHYNEQFF; CDR3nt: TGCAGTGCTAGAGGGAGGTTCCACTACAATGAGCAGTTCTTC
d_gene: .; abundance: .; v_gene: TRBV6-1; j_gene: TRBJ2-7; CDR3aa: CAGKPVEVYEQYF; CDR3nt: TGTGCCGGCAAGCCAGTCGAAGTCTACGAGCAGTACTTC
d_gene: .; abundance: .; v_gene: TRBV6-4; j_gene: TRBJ1-5; CDR3aa: CASSVEADQPQHF; CDR3nt: TGTGCCAGCAGTGTAGAAGCCGATCAGCCCCAGCATTTT
d_gene: TRBD2; abundance: .; v_gene: TRBV15; j_gene: TRBJ2-5; CDR3aa: CATSRSGEGGETQYF; CDR3nt: TGTGCCACCAGCAGATCGGGGGAGGGCGGGGAGACCCAGTACTTC
d_gene: .; abundance: .; v_gene: TRBV5-6; j_gene: TRBJ1-5; CDR3aa: CASSLGDGGRDQPQHF; CDR3nt: TGTGCCAGCAGCTTGGGCGACGGGGGCAGGGATCAGCCCCAGCATTTT
d_gene: .; abundance: few; v_gene: TRBV12-3/TRBV12-4; j_gene: TRBJ2-3; CDR3aa: CASSLIGRTDTQYF; CDR3nt: TGTGCCAGCAGTTTGATCGGCCGCACAGATACGCAGTATTTT
d_gene: .; abundance: .; v_gene: TRBV7-9; j_gene: TRBJ2-2; CDR3aa: CANSFQGRTGELFF; CDR3nt: TGTGCCAACAGCTTCCAGGGGAGGACCGGGGAGCTGTTTTTT
d_gene: TRBD2; abundance: .; v_gene: TRBV7-9; j_gene: TRBJ2-1; CDR3aa: CASSPRLRAGGPFNEQFF; CDR3nt: TGTGCCAGCAGCCCCAGACTACGAGCGGGAGGGCCGTTCAATGAGCAGTTCTTC
d_gene: .; abundance: once; v_gene: TRBV5-1; j_gene: TRBJ2-7; CDR3aa: CASSLEAQSSYEQYF; CDR3nt: TGCGCCAGCAGCTTGGAGGCCCAAAGCTCCTACGAGCAGTACTTC
d_gene: TRBD2; abundance: .; v_gene: TRBV20-1; j_gene: TRBJ2-1; CDR3aa: CSARPGTSGRGEDEQFF; CDR3nt: TGCAGTGCTAGACCGGGGACTAGCGGGAGGGGGGAGGATGAGCAGTTCTTC
d_gene: TRBD1; abundance: .; v_gene: TRBV7-9; j_gene: TRBJ1-2; CDR3aa: CASSSHMDRFWEGYTF; CDR3nt: TGTGCCAGCAGCTCCCATATGGACAGGTTCTGGGAGGGCTACACCTTC
d_gene: .; abundance: .; v_gene: TRBV4-2; j_gene: TRBJ1-4; CDR3aa: CASSHIAEKLFF; CDR3nt: TGTGCCAGCAGCCATATTGCGGAAAAACTGTTTTTT
d_gene: .; abundance: few; v_gene: TRBV27; j_gene: TRBJ2-1; CDR3aa: CASSLSAPSSYNEQFF; CDR3nt: TGTGCCAGCAGTTTATCTGCACCGAGCTCCTACAATGAGCAGTTCTTC
d_gene: TRBD1; abundance: few; v_gene: TRBV2; j_gene: TRBJ2-3; CDR3aa: CASSSGTGSTDTQYF; CDR3nt: TGTGCCAGCAGTTCCGGGACAGGAAGCACAGATACGCAGTATTTT
d_gene: .; abundance: .; v_gene: TRBV5-6; j_gene: TRBJ1-6; CDR3aa: CASSRGRGGLYNSPLHF; CDR3nt: TGTGCCAGCAGCCGAGGGAGGGGCGGCCTGTATAATTCACCCCTCCACTTT
d_gene: .; abundance: few; v_gene: TRBV6-1; j_gene: TRBJ1-5; CDR3aa: CASSVTHFGNQPQHF; CDR3nt: TGTGCCAGCAGCGTGACACATTTTGGCAATCAGCCCCAGCATTTT
d_gene: .; abundance: .; v_gene: TRBV9; j_gene: TRBJ2-1; CDR3aa: CTSSPRVRHYNEQFF; CDR3nt: TGTACCAGCAGCCCGAGGGTCCGTCACTACAATGAGCAGTTCTTC
d_gene: .; abundance: .; v_gene: TRBV20-1; j_gene: TRBJ2-1; CDR3aa: CSAKTVGGYNEQFF; CDR3nt: TGCAGTGCTAAAACGGTGGGTGGGTACAATGAGCAGTTCTTC
d_gene: .; abundance: .; v_gene: TRBV29-1; j_gene: TRBJ1-5; CDR3aa: CSVEPGGNQPQHF; CDR3nt: TGCAGCGTTGAACCCGGGGGGAATCAGCCCCAGCATTTT
d_gene: .; abundance: many; v_gene: TRBV6-5; j_gene: TRBJ2-3; CDR3aa: CASSTGSTDTQYF; CDR3nt: TGTGCCAGCAGTACGGGGAGCACAGATACGCAGTATTTT
d_gene: .; abundance: .; v_gene: TRBV7-9; j_gene: TRBJ2-5; CDR3aa: CASSQAGAETQYF; CDR3nt: TGTGCCAGCAGCCAGGCAGGGGCAGAGACCCAGTACTTC
d_gene: TRBD1; abundance: few; v_gene: TRBV28; j_gene: TRBJ2-3; CDR3aa: CASSLGGDRGTDTQYF; CDR3nt: TGTGCCAGCAGCCTCGGGGGGGACAGGGGAACAGATACGCAGTATTTT
d_gene: TRBD1; abundance: .; v_gene: TRBV20-1; j_gene: TRBJ1-1; CDR3aa: CSAEPTGGGAFF; CDR3nt: TGCAGTGCCGAACCGACAGGGGGAGGTGCTTTCTTT
d_gene: TRBD2; abundance: .; v_gene: TRBV25-1; j_gene: TRBJ2-7; CDR3aa: CASHGFPSAGDNYEQYF; CDR3nt: TGTGCCAGCCATGGTTTCCCCTCGGCGGGAGATAACTACGAGCAGTACTTC
d_gene: .; abundance: few; v_gene: TRBV10-3; j_gene: TRBJ2-7; CDR3aa: CAISDSANTNEQYF; CDR3nt: TGTGCCATCAGTGATTCGGCGAATACAAACGAGCAGTACTTC
d_gene: TRBD2; abundance: .; v_gene: TRBV4-1; j_gene: TRBJ2-4; CDR3aa: CASSQLTAGRGTKNIQYF; CDR3nt: TGCGCCAGCAGCCAGCTCACAGCGGGACGGGGAACCAAAAACATTCAGTACTTC
d_gene: .; abundance: few; v_gene: TRBV20-1; j_gene: TRBJ1-1; CDR3aa: CSARDSGFWNTEAFF; CDR3nt: TGCAGTGCTAGAGATTCGGGGTTTTGGAACACTGAAGCTTTCTTT